This T cell receptor (beta chain) was documented in a study of shared clonotypes between healthy human individuals (dated by TCRdb to the early 2020s). Background on the whole study: A couple of women and a few men aged 18 to 49 years were included in the cohort. Libraries were prepared and TCR repertoires were sequenced by different laboratories using diverse techniques, in order to increase sequencing depth and limit assay-specific biases. For each donor, three plates each were used for CD4 naive and CD4 memory, two plates were used for CD8 naive, and one plate was used for CD8 memory. Leukapheresis yielded between about 0.85 and 9 billion PBMCs per donor. To estimate repertoire size and how much clonotype sharing occurs between individuals, the study deeply sequenced the blood TCR repertoires of 5 or 6 healthy adults. Study-wide findings and limitations: Across a few donors, roughly 5% of naive CD4, roughly 3.8% of naive CD8, around 2.1% of memory CD4, and approximately 0.42% of memory CD8 clonotypes were shared. Pairwise subsampling led to the expectation that sequencing depth would affect the degree of clonotype sharing among donors. Naive subsets generally had larger estimated clonotype richness than memory subsets. Sampling was limited to blood, and TCR repertoires in tissue likely differ from TCR repertoires in blood. Rarefaction of sorted-subset datasets indicated incomplete sequencing despite the large sequencing depth. The small number of donors limited the genetic and exposure-history diversity represented. Higher generation probabilities were observed for clonotypes shared by all four sorted-subset donors than for non-shared clonotypes.

The CDR3 starts with the cysteine, ends with the phenylalanine, and has 14 residues. Just the 42-base CDR3 DNA is kept, in frame starting at base 1. V is reduced by 3 bases and J by 3 bases, leaving a spacing of 11 bases between them. Looking up the germline V gene yields CDR1 ENHRY and CDR2 SYGVKD. TCR CDR3 regions were amplified from genomic DNA by multiplex PCR using the deep immunoSEQ assay. Genomic DNA extracted from each cell subset was distributed evenly over all wells of several immunoSEQ 96-well plates, and each plate served as one replicate. For sorted subsets, 150 to 200 ng genomic DNA, equal to 30,000 or so T cell genomes, was loaded into each replicate PCR. Purified libraries were quantified with a Qubit 3.0 fluorometer, sized on a Bioanalyzer 2100, and re-quantified with the KAPA Library Quantification kit. A separate single-read 150-cycle Illumina NextSeq 550 flow cell was used to sequence each immunoSEQ 96-well plate. In the source study's methods: Because only junctional sequences without quality scores were contained in the immunoSEQ output, filtering matching that applied to full-length reads could not be performed. To assign V/J genes and CDR3, sequences were annotated against IMGT germline references using PyIR, a Python wrapper for IgBLAST v1.9. Reads with weak V/J assignments (E-value above 1e-6), missing CDR3, stop codons, out-of-frame junctions, or ambiguous translated residues were removed. V3J clonotypes were defined as sequences sharing the same inferred V gene, J gene, and CDR3 amino acid sequence. The percentage overlap between two repertoires was calculated by dividing the number of shared unique clonotypes by the size of the smaller repertoire. RTK rarefaction, the Chao1 estimator, and Recon v2.1 estimates of unobserved clonotypes were used to assess repertoire richness. For all TCRbeta clonotypes obtained by the gDNA method from four donors, generation probabilities were computed with OLGA. TCRdb stores this immuneACCESS table with in-frame sequences only. Part of the clones is absent; in the studies checked, under half of the shortfall reflects unresolved V genes, and no reason is known for the rest. V, J and clone size are those of that table, while D and trimming were read from the DNA. The sample includes 1 million to 1.2 million clones, with around three quarters observed a single time. The leading ten clones occupy roughly 0.82% of the sample.

Regarding this clone: Its antigen specificity is not known. Base-call qualities are not available, and no considerably larger clone is one nucleotide away.

Healthy HIV-negative adults with no recently reported acute infections or vaccinations were included as donors. Every donor was a Caucasian adult living in Nashville, Tennessee, USA. CD4+ T cells were enriched by magnetic negative selection, after which naive cells were positively selected on CD45RA and the negative fraction was taken as the memory subset. Blood was collected by leukapheresis, and PBMCs were isolated by Ficoll-Histopaque density gradient centrifugation and then cryopreserved in liquid nitrogen vapor phase. Purity and quantity of every magnetically sorted T cell population were checked by analytical flow cytometry. From each sorted fraction, genomic DNA was isolated and quantified by UV absorbance on a Nanodrop 2000c.

Recombination linked TRBV10-3 to TRBJ1-2; a tentative D call is TRBD1 (6 bases match). This receptor was obtained from a man aged 18 to 29 in good health. Some clones in this sample may be carry-over from other donors' samples. Input material: memory CD4+ T cells from PBMCs. The cell subset or site label for this specimen denotes: CD45RA-negative fraction. In nucleotide form, the sequence is TGTGCCATCAGTGATTCAGGGGCGGACTATGGCTACACCTTC. This encodes CAISDSGADYGYTF.